The 6 T cell receptor beta chains listed next were all sequenced from one sample in a study of cytomegalovirus exposure and HLA in healthy donors. Vbeta (60) and Jbeta (13) primers were used in the PCR. Libraries were prepared by immunoSEQ multiplex PCR; TCRdb keeps only in-frame clonotypes and omits some of them. The sample contains some 190,000 clones, around 80% of which appear only once. Sequences were obtained from PBMCs. These receptors came from a woman aged 30 to 39 in good health and CMV-seronegative.

DNA of the CDR3: TGTGCCAGTAGTATCCCGCGTGCCGGCACTAGCGGACGCACAGATACGCAGTATTTT. Translated: CASSIPRAGTSGRTDTQYF. The J gene is TRBJ2-3, the V gene TRBV19, with TRBD2 identical over 8 bases. Germline CDR1 is LNHDA and CDR2 is SQIVND (reference sequence). The V and J ends lost 3 bases and 1 base, in that order; junction bases with no gene match: 15. This CDR3 has 19 amino acids.

The chain employs TRBV20-1 and TRBJ2-7, with a tentative D call TRBD1 (5 bases). This CDR3 has 10 amino acids. Germline lookup yields CDR1 DFQATT and CDR2 SNEGSKA (reference sequence). V gave up 6 bases and J gave up 9 bases, with 12 bases separating them. The CDR3 loop reads CSALDTRQYF. CDR3 nucleotides: TGCAGTGCCCTGGACACCCGGCAGTACTTC.

This clone has more than one count but fewer than ten. The chain has TRBV7-8 and TRBJ1-1; the match to TRBD1 covers 11 bases. With V trimmed by 3 bases and J by 7 bases, 4 bases remained unmatched. Germline lookup yields CDR1 SGHVS and CDR2 FQNEAQ. This CDR3 contains 14 residues. The CDR3 here is CASSLDRGRIEAFF. The CDR3, as DNA: TGTGCCAGCAGCTTGGACAGGGGGCGTATTGAAGCTTTCTTT.

The chain joins TRBV7-2 to TRBJ1-2, with a possible D match to TRBD1 (6 bases). Germline V gene sequence: CDR1 SGHTA, CDR2 FQGNSA. V lost 5 bases, J lost 5 bases, and 12 bases lay in between. The CDR3 runs 13 residues. CDR3 in DNA: TGTGCCAGCAGCCCGGGACAATTTTATGGCTACACCTTC. Protein product: CASSPGQFYGYTF.

The chain couples TRBV4-1 to TRBJ2-1; D remains unclear. Germline V lookup: CDR1 MGHRA, CDR2 YSYEKL. This CDR3 is built from 17 residues. The V gene lost 1 base and the J gene lost 1 base, with 14 bases spanning the gap. CDR3 region: CASSQGRVLASYNEQFF. CDR3 nucleotides: TGCGCCAGCAGCCAAGGTCGGGTTCTCGCGTCCTACAATGAGCAGTTCTTC.

The chain uses TRBV30 and TRBJ1-1, with D possibly being TRBD1 (6 bases). With 2 bases removed from V and 2 bases from J, the gap between germline ends came to 18 bases. Germline V CDR1 and CDR2: GTSNPN, SVGIG (reference sequence). This CDR3 has 16 residues. The chain's CDR3 is CAWSPTRQAINTEAFF. CDR3 in DNA: TGTGCCTGGAGTCCCACACGACAGGCCATAAACACTGAAGCTTTCTTT.